The 20 T cell receptor beta chains in this list originate from one sample, sequenced in a study of T cells in Graves' hyperthyroidism and ophthalmopathy. It was RNA transcripts that yielded the amplified TCR beta CDR3 regions. With the HTBI primer set, the TCR CDR3 went through a first round of RT-PCR. TCRdb re-analysed the multiplex PCR reads in MiXCR, keeping a single row per CDR3 protein. The profile shows 140,000 or so distinct CDR3 sequences, around 21% of them singletons. Sequenced input: blood. The origin of the receptors is a woman aged 45-60 years with Graves' hyperthyroidism that later progressed to Graves' ophthalmopathy.

The table lists this clonotype with many counts. The chain employs TRBV28 and TRBJ2-7, with D unresolved. Germline assignment: CDR1 MDHEN and CDR2 SYDVKM. With 6 bases removed from V and 2 bases from J, the gap between germline ends came to 8 bases. The length of the CDR3 is 12 residues. Here the CDR3 reads CASSPIAYEQYF. The CDR3 coding sequence is TGTGCCAGCAGCCCTATAGCCTACGAGCAGTACTTC.

This clonotype was detected ten times or more. The chain couples TRBV18 to TRBJ2-7; 8 bases fit TRBD1. This CDR3 is built from 16 residues. Germline trimming cut 5 bases from V and 4 bases from J; bases unmatched to any gene: 13. The germline gives CDR1 KGHSH, CDR2 LQKENI. In DNA form, the CDR3 reads TGTGCCAGCTCAGCGACCAGGGGGCCGGTGGGGTACGAGCAGTACTTC. Encoded protein: CASSATRGPVGYEQYF.

This clonotype was seen repeatedly, ten times or more. The chain links TRBV12-3 or TRBV12-4 to TRBJ1-3; TRBD1 matches at 7 bases. The CDR3 loop spans 16 amino acids. V lost 7 bases and J lost 0; bases outside the gene matches: 9. DNA for the CDR3: TGTGCCAGCACTCAGACAGGGCTGTCCTCTGGAAACACCATATATTTT. Encoded protein: CASTQTGLSSGNTIYF.

In its sample, this clonotype was seen many times. The chain carries TRBV28 and TRBJ2-5, with no clear D. This CDR3 has 12 residues. Trimming left V 7 bases short and J 7 bases short, with 13 bases between. Germline V gene data show CDR1 as MDHEN and CDR2 as SYDVKM. CDR3 coding DNA: TGTGCCAGCAATCGGGCCTTTGGGACCCAGTACTTC. It is translated as CASNRAFGTQYF.

In this sample, this clonotype turned up once. CDR3 nucleotide sequence: TGTGCCAGAAACTACAATGAGCAGTTCTTC. Its translation: CARNYNEQFF. V is TRBV5-4 and J is TRBJ2-1; D is unresolved. Trimming removed 8 bases at V and 3 bases at J, with 3 bases between. This CDR3 has 10 residues. Germline V gene data show CDR1 as SGHNT and CDR2 as YYREEE (reference sequence).

This clonotype was counted at least ten times. The chain couples TRBV3-1 to TRBJ1-6, with D tentatively TRBD1 (6 bases). This CDR3 region has 12 residues. The V gene lost 4 bases and the J gene lost 8 bases, with 6 bases spanning the gap. CDR1 and CDR2 (germline): LGHDT, YNNKEL (reference sequence). CDR3 protein: CASSRQDSPLHF. The CDR3 DNA follows: TGTGCCAGCAGCCGACAGGATTCACCCCTCCACTTT.

This clonotype was seen ten or more times. The rearrangement joins TRBV18 to TRBJ1-2; D unclear. The V gene's germline CDR1 is KGHSH and CDR2 LQKENI. The V gene lost 3 bases and the J gene lost 2 bases, with 10 bases spanning the gap. The CDR3 is 14 residues long. CDR3 coding DNA: TGTGCCAGCTCACCTACGAGGGCAAACTATGGCTACACCTTC. It yields the protein CASSPTRANYGYTF. Using reference TRBV18 and TRBJ1-2 for the parts outside the CDR3, the full variable domain is NAGVMQNPRHLVRRRGQEARLRCSPMKGHSHVYWYRQLPEEGLKFMVYLQKENIIDESGMPKERFSAEFPKEGPSILRIQQVVRGDSAAYFCASSPTRANYGYTFGSGTRLTVV.

This clonotype has at least ten counts. V and J are TRBV14 and TRBJ1-2; D is possibly TRBD1 (5 bases). Germline values: CDR1 SGHDN, CDR2 FVKESK. CDR3 length equals 16 residues. V was trimmed by 0 bases and J by 5 bases, leaving 16 bases between them. The CDR3 protein is CASSQEIWGAYYGYTF. As DNA, the CDR3 is TGTGCCAGCAGCCAAGAAATATGGGGCGCTTATTATGGCTACACCTTC.

Ten or more counts support this clonotype. The rearrangement uses TRBV6-2 or TRBV6-3 and TRBJ2-7; no reliable D call. Per the germline V gene, CDR1 is MNHEY and CDR2 is SVGEGT. The CDR3 totals 10 residues. V shed 8 bases and J shed 5 bases, with 7 bases lying between them. The CDR3 protein is CASGSDEQYF. The CDR3 region has the DNA TGTGCCAGCGGGTCCGACGAGCAGTACTTC.

The chain carries TRBV2 and TRBJ2-1, with a tentative D call TRBD2 (6 bases). The CDR3 has 17 amino acids. The V end was cut by 1 base, the J end by 0 bases, with 13 bases between. Looked up from germline, CDR1 is SNHLY and CDR2 is FYNNEI. CDR3 protein: CASSEDLASSSYNEQFF. The CDR3 region has the DNA TGTGCCAGCAGTGAAGATCTAGCGTCAAGCTCCTACAATGAGCAGTTCTTC.

This clonotype showed up many times. The chain carries TRBV7-2 and TRBJ2-1; D remains ambiguous. Germline assignment: CDR1 SGHTA and CDR2 FQGNSA. The CDR3 length is 12 residues. V was shortened by 0 bases and J by 8 bases, with 5 bases between the two germline ends. The CDR3 DNA sequence: TGTGCCAGCAGCTTAGCAAGACATGAGCAGTTCTTC. This codes for CASSLARHEQFF.

The chain has TRBV19 and TRBJ1-1, with a possible D match to TRBD1 (5 bases). The V end lost 4 bases, the J end lost 1 base, and 10 bases lay between the germline ends. The CDR3 contains 14 residues. Germline-derived CDR1 and CDR2 are LNHDA and SQIVND (reference sequence). CDR3 sequence reads: CASSRNQGNTEAFF. The DNA of the CDR3 is TGTGCCAGTAGTAGAAATCAGGGGAACACTGAAGCTTTCTTT.

This clonotype occurred many times. This chain links TRBV7-9 with TRBJ2-3, with TRBD1 identical over 8 bases. This CDR3 contains 14 residues. Germline trimming cut 5 bases from V and 4 bases from J; bases unmatched to any gene: 5. In germline, CDR1 is SEHNR, CDR2 FQNEAQ (reference sequence). CDR3 DNA: TGTGCCAGCAGCCCAGGACAGGGCCCAGATACGCAGTATTTT. Translated: CASSPGQGPDTQYF.

The V call is TRBV28, the J call TRBJ2-1, with 9 bases that match TRBD1. V was pared by 6 bases and J by 3 bases, with 0 bases of the junction left unmatched. This CDR3 contains 13 residues. Germline V gene data show CDR1 as MDHEN and CDR2 as SYDVKM. The CDR3 sequence: CASRTGGYNEQFF. In DNA form, the CDR3 reads TGTGCCAGCAGGACAGGGGGCTACAATGAGCAGTTCTTC. Full variable domain (outside the CDR3, taken from reference TRBV28 and TRBJ2-1): DVKVTQSSRYLVKRTGEKVFLECVQDMDHENMFWYRQDPGLGLRLIYFSYDVKMKEKGDIPEGYSVSREKKERFSLILESASTNQTSMYLCASRTGGYNEQFFGPGTRLTVL.

Remarks on this clonotype: Just one base apart from a much larger clone, this may be a read error. J is TRBJ2-7 and V is TRBV7-6, with a tentative D call TRBD2 (6 bases). Germline loops: CDR1 SGHVS, CDR2 FNYEAQ. This CDR3 is 15 amino acids long. The chain's CDR3 is CASSLQGGGAYGQYF. CDR3 DNA sequence: TGTGCCAGCAGCTTACAGGGCGGAGGGGCCTACGGGCAGTACTTC.

This clonotype was seen a few times. The rearrangement uses TRBV30 and TRBJ1-6; 10 bases map to TRBD1. This CDR3 comprises 13 residues. The ends lost 5 bases at V and 7 bases at J; junction bases unmatched: 2. In germline, CDR1 is GTSNPN, CDR2 SVGIG (reference sequence). CDR3: CAWAGQGNSPLHF. Written as DNA, the CDR3 is TGTGCCTGGGCGGGACAGGGGAATTCACCCCTCCACTTT.

This clonotype was seen at least ten times. This rearrangement joins TRBV30 to TRBJ2-7, with D possibly matching TRBD1 (5 bases). Trimming shortened V by 0 bases and J by 2 bases, and 11 bases separated the two germline ends. The CDR3 spans 14 residues. Germline CDR1 is GTSNPN and CDR2 is SVGIG (reference sequence). The CDR3 region is CAWSVQVGTYEQYF. The CDR3 DNA follows: TGTGCCTGGAGTGTACAGGTGGGGACCTACGAGCAGTACTTC.

This clonotype was seen a few times. The V gene is TRBV20-1, the J gene TRBJ2-2; either TRBD1 or TRBD2 may fit D (5 bases each). The V end lost 0 bases, the J end lost 8 bases, and 22 bases lay between the germline ends. The V gene's germline CDR1 is DFQATT and CDR2 SNEGSKA (reference sequence). This CDR3 has 17 amino acids. CDR3 sequence: CSARDGGMGTRTGELFF. The DNA for the CDR3 is TGCAGTGCTAGAGACGGTGGCATGGGGACCCGAACTGGGGAGCTGTTTTTT.

The V call is TRBV12-3 or TRBV12-4, the J call TRBJ1-4; D not resolved. V dropped 3 bases and J dropped 2 bases, with 7 bases sitting between them. There are 14 residues in the CDR3. As DNA, the CDR3 is TGTGCCAGCAGTTTTGGGAAGACTAATGAAAAACTGTTTTTT. Translating it yields CASSFGKTNEKLFF.

This clonotype occurred once. The V and J genes are TRBV20-1 and TRBJ2-5, with TRBD2 identical over 7 bases. Per the germline V gene, CDR1 is DFQATT and CDR2 is SNEGSKA (reference sequence). The CDR3 runs 15 residues. With V trimmed by 0 bases and J by 4 bases, 8 bases remained unmatched. The DNA for the CDR3 is TGCAGTGCTAGAGATTTGGGGGGGAGTGGAGAGACCCAGTACTTC. Residues: CSARDLGGSGETQYF.